These 19 T cell receptor beta chains were sequenced from one sample in a study of T-cell reconstitution after alpha-beta-depleted transplantation in children. Unique molecular identifiers tagged the TCRbeta library. MiXCR was run by TCRdb on the PCR reads, yielding one entry per CDR3 protein. Here the sample spans a few hundred thousand distinct CDR3 sequences, 9% to 12% being singletons. The input for sequencing was PBMCs from the stem cell graft donor, taken from the stem cell graft. These receptors came from a human donor who donated a stem cell graft to a child with acute lymphoblastic leukemia.

Turning to this clonotype: A much larger clone differs by one base, so this may be a read error. This chain links TRBV6-5 with TRBJ2-7; 8 nucleotides align to TRBD1. This CDR3 is built from 15 residues. The V gene end was trimmed by 6 bases and the J gene end by 4 bases; junction bases not matched to a gene: 11. CDR1 is MNHEY and CDR2 is SVGAGI in the germline V gene. CDR3 nucleotide sequence: TGTGCCAGCAGCTATACCGTGACAGGGGTTTACGAGCAGTACTTC. Protein: CASSYTVTGVYEQYF.

The chain joins TRBV12-3 or TRBV12-4 to TRBJ2-3; TRBD2 is a possible D gene (5 bases). Between the trimmed V and J ends, which lost 6 bases and 2 bases, there was a span of 18 bases. The CDR3 has 16 residues. CDR3 nucleotides: TGTGCCAGCAGGGACGACTACCAACCCGACACAGATACGCAGTATTTT. This encodes CASRDDYQPDTDTQYF.

This clonotype was seen a few times. The gene calls are TRBV12-3 or TRBV12-4 and TRBJ2-1, with 10 bases matching TRBD2. The CDR3 totals 17 residues. V was clipped by 2 bases and J by 8 bases; unmatched bases: 12. CDR3 loop: CASSLLAGARRGYEQFF. In nucleotides, the CDR3 is TGTGCCAGCAGTTTACTAGCGGGAGCTCGACGTGGCTATGAGCAGTTCTTC.

The sample holds a few counts of this clonotype. The chain joins TRBV18 to TRBJ2-3; 9 bases map to TRBD2. CDR3 length: 15 residues. V shed 5 bases and J 6 bases; nucleotides not matched to a gene: 9. Germline CDR1 reads KGHSH; CDR2 reads LQKENI. The CDR3 sequence is CASSSSGTSMDTQYF. DNA for the CDR3: TGTGCCAGCTCATCCTCCGGGACTAGCATGGATACGCAGTATTTT.

The CDR3 DNA reads as TGCGCCAGCAGCTTGGTGTTCTTATACGAGCAGTACTTC. Translated: CASSLVFLYEQYF. This rearrangement joins TRBV5-1 to TRBJ2-7; D call uncertain. Germline assignment: CDR1 SGHRS and CDR2 YFSETQ. Trimming removed 0 bases at V and 4 bases at J, with 8 bases between. The CDR3 covers 13 residues. The whole variable domain, remainder taken from reference TRBV5-1 and TRBJ2-7, is KAGVTQTPRYLIKTRGQQVTLSCSPISGHRSVSWYQQTPGQGLQFLFEYFSETQRNKGNFPGRFSGRQFSNSRSEMNVSTLELGDSALYLCASSLVFLYEQYFGPGTRLTVT.

For the CDR3, the DNA is TGTGCCAGCAGTCGAATGAACACTGAAGCTTTCTTT. Amino acid sequence: CASSRMNTEAFF. The chain employs TRBV6-6 and TRBJ1-1; the D is unclear. The CDR3 is 12 amino acids. The germline CDR1 and CDR2 sequences are MNHNY and SVGAGI (reference sequence). Trimming left V 5 bases short and J 0 bases short, with 4 bases between.

The chain has TRBV12-3 or TRBV12-4 and TRBJ2-1; D uncertain. V lost 5 bases to trimming and J lost 0 bases, with 14 bases between them. CDR3 length equals 16 residues. The CDR3 region is CASSGLAARSYNEQFF. In DNA, the CDR3 is TGTGCCAGCAGTGGGTTGGCGGCCCGCTCCTACAATGAGCAGTTCTTC.

Concerning this clonotype: The junction does not match germline at one end; this may be a read error. The gene calls are TRBV4-2 and TRBJ2-1; 11 nucleotides align to TRBD2. CDR1 and CDR2 from the germline V gene are LGHNA and YNFKEQ. The CDR3 covers 16 residues. This CDR3 reads CASTQEGTSGLNEQFF. The CDR3 bases are TGTGCCAGCACCCAAGAGGGGACTAGCGGCCTCAATGAGCAGTTCTTC.

This clonotype was detected ten times or more. The V gene is TRBV5-1, the J gene TRBJ2-7; D not certain. CDR1 and CDR2 from the germline V gene are SGHRS and YFSETQ. With 4 bases removed from V and 0 bases from J, the gap between germline ends came to 8 bases. This CDR3 has 13 residues. The CDR3 DNA sequence: TGCGCCAGCAGCATTACAGCCTCCTACGAGCAGTACTTC. Its protein is CASSITASYEQYF.

The chain recombines TRBV5-1 with TRBJ2-3; possibly TRBD2 for D (7 bases). In germline, CDR1 is SGHRS, CDR2 YFSETQ. This CDR3 region has 19 residues. V lost 3 bases to trimming and J lost 2 bases, with 25 bases between them. CDR3 loop: CASSYAAAARGPLTDTQYF. In nucleotides, the CDR3 is TGCGCCAGCAGCTACGCGGCCGCCGCGCGGGGGCCTCTCACAGATACGCAGTATTTT.

This clonotype was seen a few times. J is TRBJ2-1 and V is TRBV27; 8 bases agree with TRBD2. There are 13 residues in the CDR3. From germline, CDR1 is MNHEY and CDR2 SMNVEV (reference sequence). V trimming: 8 bases; J trimming: 10 bases; junction bases outside the gene matches: 10. In DNA, the CDR3 is TGTGCCAGCGCGAGCGGGAGTGAGGGGGAGCAGTTCTTC. Translation gives CASASGSEGEQFF.

The genes are TRBV12-3 or TRBV12-4 and TRBJ2-1, with 12 bases matching TRBD1. The CDR3 runs 15 residues. V lost 2 bases and J lost 6; bases outside the gene matches: 2. The CDR3 nucleotides read TGTGCCAGCAGTTTATCGGGACAGGGGGCCAATGAGCAGTTCTTC. Residues: CASSLSGQGANEQFF.

The V gene is TRBV27, the J gene TRBJ2-1; the D is unclear. Germline V gene lookup returns CDR1 MNHEY and CDR2 SMNVEV (reference sequence). CDR3 size: 11 residues. The germline V and J ends were trimmed by 4 bases and 9 bases, with 7 bases remaining between them. Here the CDR3 reads CASSSFSEQFF. The CDR3 DNA is TGTGCCAGCAGTTCCTTTAGTGAGCAGTTCTTC.

This clonotype was detected many times. The chain has TRBV28 and TRBJ2-7; TRBD1 might be the D (6 bases). Trimming removed 3 bases from V and 4 bases from J, with 13 bases in between. This CDR3 comprises 14 residues. Germline lookup yields CDR1 MDHEN and CDR2 SYDVKM. CDR3 nucleotides: TGTGCCAGCAGTTTGGCGACAGGATTGTACGAGCAGTACTTC. It is translated as CASSLATGLYEQYF.

The chain links TRBV7-2 to TRBJ1-3; D remains unclear. The V end lost 2 bases, the J end lost 0 bases, and 8 bases lay between the germline ends. This CDR3 has 15 amino acids. The germline CDR1 and CDR2 sequences are SGHTA and FQGNSA. CDR3 DNA: TGTGCCAGCAGCTTAAATCCCGTCTCTGGAAACACCATATATTTT. Its translation: CASSLNPVSGNTIYF.

This clonotype was seen only a few times. CDR3: CASTPGLVEQFF. DNA of the CDR3: TGTGCCAGCACCCCGGGCTTAGTCGAGCAGTTCTTC. V gene TRBV7-9 combines with J gene TRBJ2-1; the D is unclear. V was cut by 7 bases and J by 10 bases, with 14 bases left in between. CDR1 is SEHNR, CDR2 FQNEAQ, per germline (reference sequence). The CDR3 length is 12 residues.

The V gene is TRBV12-3 or TRBV12-4, the J gene TRBJ2-3; either TRBD1 or TRBD2 may fit D (7 bases each). V lost 7 bases, J lost 0 bases, and 32 bases lay in between. The CDR3 is 21 residues long. The CDR3 bases are TGTGCCAGCACTTGGGACAGACACGCTCCTTTGGGACTACTGAGCACAGATACGCAGTATTTT. It is translated as CASTWDRHAPLGLLSTDTQYF.

This clonotype has more than one count but fewer than ten. V is TRBV28 and J is TRBJ2-1, with D perhaps TRBD2 (7 bases). This CDR3 contains 15 residues. Germline V lookup: CDR1 MDHEN, CDR2 SYDVKM. Trimming took off 6 bases at V and 5 bases at J, with 17 bases between the two ends. CDR3 in amino acids: CASRGGGPVHNEQFF. The CDR3 nucleotides read TGTGCCAGCAGGGGGGGGGGCCCCGTCCACAATGAGCAGTTCTTC. The full variable domain, with the rest looked up from reference TRBV28 and TRBJ2-1, is DVKVTQSSRYLVKRTGEKVFLECVQDMDHENMFWYRQDPGLGLRLIYFSYDVKMKEKGDIPEGYSVSREKKERFSLILESASTNQTSMYLCASRGGGPVHNEQFFGPGTRLTVL.

This clonotype was counted at least ten times. The chain is built from TRBV12-3 or TRBV12-4 and TRBJ1-6; D unclear. The V end lost 5 bases, the J end lost 9 bases, and 5 bases lay between the germline ends. The length of the CDR3 is 11 residues. In DNA form, the CDR3 reads TGTGCCAGCAGTACCGGTTCACCCCTCCACTTT. Translation gives CASSTGSPLHF.